The following is a TCR beta chain sequence with its context. This clone was picked up a small number of times. What antigen it recognizes has not been identified. Base qualities were left out, and no much larger clone turns up one base away. Through the immunoSEQ TRB Survey service, multiplex V and J primers were used to amplify rearranged CDR3 beta regions from genomic DNA. To keep sequencing depth equal across samples, survey-level depth of up to 500,000 reads per sample was applied. The libraries were purified and pooled, then sequenced using Illumina technology. On the study's bioinformatics: Productive clonality, sample overlap, pairwise scatters, CDR3 beta length, V/D/J gene usage and productiveness were all assessed with the immunoSEQ online tools. Alongside Shannon and Simpson indices, calculated diversity was computed as the number of unique rearrangements divided by total templates, multiplied by 100. Z-score normalized data were analyzed by principal component analysis with the R prcomp function and the ggbiplot package. Morisita's index was used to quantify the clonal overlap between blood and rectum within each subject. The table comes from immuneACCESS by way of TCRdb, which keeps in-frame sequences with V and J called. Part of the clones is missing from these tables; in studies checked, under half for an unresolved V gene and the rest for unknown reasons. V and J calls plus clone size are reproduced from that table; the DNA served to infer D and trimming. For this sample the table gives about 36,000 clones, of which 73% were detected only once. 0.65% to 0.75% of the sample is in the top ten clones.

The germline V gene supplies CDR1 SGHNT and CDR2 YENEEA. There are 16 amino acids in the CDR3, from cysteine to phenylalanine inclusive. The sequence is cut down to CDR3 DNA, 48 bases in frame from base 1. Unmatched junction bases come to 8, with V trimmed by 4 bases and J by 5 bases. One to two pinch biopsies were taken from the rectum for research during colonoscopy. Ulcerative colitis patients had received no immunosuppressive medication before the diagnostic colonoscopy. Before DNA was isolated, the rectal biopsies underwent proteinase K digestion. The Wizard kit (Promega) was used to extract genomic DNA from the blood and intestinal samples. These data are taken from a study of pediatric ulcerative colitis (dated by TCRdb to between 2018 and 2021). A note on the overall study: More than five ulcerative colitis patients had pancolitis and two had left-sided colitis, with histology consistent with ulcerative colitis in all. From 8 or 9 newly diagnosed, treatment-naive pediatric ulcerative colitis patients and four non-IBD control children, paired blood and rectal samples were collected. By Pediatric Ulcerative Colitis Activity Index, mild disease was classified in a couple of patients, moderate disease in four and acute severe colitis in three.

Overall results and qualifications from the work: Because repertoires were derived from total lymphocyte DNA, patterns in rare subsets such as regulatory T cells may not have been reflected. Rectal pinch biopsies may have included blood-derived T cells, especially in patients with overt colitis. A couple of rectal CDR3 clonotypes turned up in every ulcerative colitis patient but in none of the controls. For technical reasons, substantially fewer templates were yielded by the blood samples of two patients, and these blood samples were excluded from blood-rectal overlap analysis. Autologous blood-rectal clonal overlap was significantly higher in ulcerative colitis patients than in controls, suggesting increased T cell trafficking to inflamed tissue. With only a handful of individuals, the healthy control group was small. Features of the rectal repertoire distinguished controls, mild-moderate colitis patients and acute severe colitis patients, and in acute severe colitis, rectal diversity was reduced because of clonal expansions.

This receptor was taken from a boy younger than 18 with moderate ulcerative colitis. The rearrangement combines TRBV11-3 with TRBJ2-3; TRBD2 agrees with 11 junctional bases. Input material: gut tissue. The CDR3 protein: CASSWRLAGLKDTQYF. In nucleotide form, the sequence is TGTGCCAGCAGCTGGAGACTAGCGGGATTAAAAGATACGCAGTATTTT. The variable domain in full, with residues beyond the CDR3 obtained from the reference TRBV11-3 and TRBJ2-3 genes, is EAGVVQSPRYKIIEKKQPVAFWCNPISGHNTLYWYLQNLGQGPELLIRYENEEAVDDSQLPKDRFSAERLKGVDSTLKIQPAELGDSAVYLCASSWRLAGLKDTQYFGPGTRLTVL.